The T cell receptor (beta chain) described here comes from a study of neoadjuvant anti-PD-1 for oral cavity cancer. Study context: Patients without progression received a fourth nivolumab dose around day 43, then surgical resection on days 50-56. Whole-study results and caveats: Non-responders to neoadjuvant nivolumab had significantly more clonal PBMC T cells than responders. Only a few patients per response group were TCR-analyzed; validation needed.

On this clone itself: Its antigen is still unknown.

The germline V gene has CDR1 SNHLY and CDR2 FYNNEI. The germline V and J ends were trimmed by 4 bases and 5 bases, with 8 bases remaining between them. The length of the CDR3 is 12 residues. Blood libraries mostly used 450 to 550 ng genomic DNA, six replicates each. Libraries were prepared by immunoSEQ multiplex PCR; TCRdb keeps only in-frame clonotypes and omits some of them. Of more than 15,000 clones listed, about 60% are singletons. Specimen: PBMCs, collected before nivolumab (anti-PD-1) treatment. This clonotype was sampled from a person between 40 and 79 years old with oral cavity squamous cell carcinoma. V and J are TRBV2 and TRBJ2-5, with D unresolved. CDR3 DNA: TGTGCCAGCAGTGTCAACCGGGAGACCCAGTACTTC. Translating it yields CASSVNRETQYF.